This T cell receptor (beta chain) originates from a study of CD8 T cells in Susac syndrome. CD8+ and CD4+ blood T cells underwent TCR beta sequencing. Patients with stable or active relapsing-remitting disease, all of them treatment-naive, made up the multiple sclerosis controls. TEMRA cells were FACS-enriched, and CD8+ and CD4+ T cells were isolated negatively. The germline CDR1 and CDR2 sequences are SGDLS and YYNGEE. The CDR3 has 16 residues. Trimming pared 4 bases from V and 5 bases from J, leaving 21 bases between. RNA totalling about 0.5 to 1 ug underwent reverse transcription with random hexamers. TCR beta CDR3 was amplified by immunoSEQ multiplex PCR. This amplification extended across 54 Vbeta and 13 Jbeta segments. MiXCR was run by TCRdb on the immunoSEQ multiplex PCR reads, yielding one entry per CDR3 protein. The sample includes 250,000 to 300,000 distinct CDR3 sequences, 70% to 90% of them seen just once.

The sample comprised CD8+ T cells from PBMCs. The V call is TRBV9, the J call TRBJ2-5, with TRBD2 as a possible D gene (5 bases). The TCR was taken from a human donor with multiple sclerosis. The CDR3 sequence is CASSPEGREIRETQYF. Here the CDR3 DNA reads TGTGCCAGCAGCCCAGAGGGTCGAGAGATCCGGGAGACCCAGTACTTC. Filled out from reference TRBV9 and TRBJ2-5, the complete variable domain reads DSGVTQTPKHLITATGQRVTLRCSPRSGDLSVYWYQQSLDQGLQFLIQYYNGEERAKGNILERFSAQQFPDLHSELNLSSLELGDSALYFCASSPEGREIRETQYFGPGTRLLVL.